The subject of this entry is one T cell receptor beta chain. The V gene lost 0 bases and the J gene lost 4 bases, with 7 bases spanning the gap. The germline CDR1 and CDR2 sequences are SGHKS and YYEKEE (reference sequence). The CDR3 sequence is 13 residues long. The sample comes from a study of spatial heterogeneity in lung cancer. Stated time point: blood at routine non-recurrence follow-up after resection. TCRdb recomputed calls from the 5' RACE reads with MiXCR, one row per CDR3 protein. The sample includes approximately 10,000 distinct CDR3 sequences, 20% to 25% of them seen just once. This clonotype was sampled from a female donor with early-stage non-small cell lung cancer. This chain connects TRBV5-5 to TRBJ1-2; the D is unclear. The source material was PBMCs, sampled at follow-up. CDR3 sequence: CASSLGTLYGYTF. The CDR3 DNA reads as TGTGCCAGCAGCTTGGGCACGCTCTATGGCTACACCTTC. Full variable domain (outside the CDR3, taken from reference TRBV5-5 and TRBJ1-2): DAGVTQSPTHLIKTRGQQVTLRCSPISGHKSVSWYQQVLGQGPQFIFQYYEKEERGRGNFPDRFSARQFPNYSSELNVNALLLGDSALYLCASSLGTLYGYTFGSGTRLTVV.